This T cell receptor beta chain was observed in a study of OX40 agonist ivuxolimab in advanced cancers. Study summary: Patients received ivuxolimab, an intravenous treatment, every 2 weeks at 0.01 to 10 mg/kg.

The CDR3 loop spans 15 amino acids. J gave up 0 bases and V 1 base, and 4 bases lay outside the gene matches. Germline V gene lookup returns CDR1 SGHRS and CDR2 YFSETQ. Assay: immunoSEQ multiplex PCR; the TCRdb copy retains only in-frame clones and omits some. The sample includes 53,000 or so clones, around 77% of them seen just once. This chain links TRBV5-1 with TRBJ2-7; TRBD2 agrees at 7 bases. This specimen was CD4+ or CD8+ T cells sorted from blood, taken in a trial of the OX40 agonist ivuxolimab. The receptor comes from an adult with an advanced solid tumor such as melanoma, head and neck, liver or kidney cancer. The CDR3 DNA follows: TGCGCCAGCAGCTTGTGGGGGGGAAACTCCTACGAGCAGTACTTC. This encodes CASSLWGGNSYEQYF.